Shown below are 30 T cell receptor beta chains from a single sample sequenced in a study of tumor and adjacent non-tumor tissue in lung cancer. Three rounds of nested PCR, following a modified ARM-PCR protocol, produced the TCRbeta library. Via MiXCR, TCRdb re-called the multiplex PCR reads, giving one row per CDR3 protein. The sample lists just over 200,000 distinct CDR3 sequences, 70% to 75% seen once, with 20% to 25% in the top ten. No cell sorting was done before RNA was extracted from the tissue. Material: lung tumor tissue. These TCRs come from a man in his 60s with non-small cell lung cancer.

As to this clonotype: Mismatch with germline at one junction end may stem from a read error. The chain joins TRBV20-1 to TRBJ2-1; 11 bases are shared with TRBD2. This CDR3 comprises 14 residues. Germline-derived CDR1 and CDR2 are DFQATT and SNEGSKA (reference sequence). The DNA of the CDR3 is TGCAGTAAGAAACTAGCGGGAGCTCGTAATGAGCGGTTCTTC. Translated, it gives CSKKLAGARNERFF.

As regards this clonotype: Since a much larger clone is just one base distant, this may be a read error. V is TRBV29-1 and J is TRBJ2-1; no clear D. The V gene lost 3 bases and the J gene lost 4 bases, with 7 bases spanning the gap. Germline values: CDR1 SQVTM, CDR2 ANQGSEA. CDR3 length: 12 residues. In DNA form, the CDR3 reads TGCAGCGTTGACGGGTGGTACAATGAGCAGTTCTTC. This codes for CSVDGWYNEQFF.

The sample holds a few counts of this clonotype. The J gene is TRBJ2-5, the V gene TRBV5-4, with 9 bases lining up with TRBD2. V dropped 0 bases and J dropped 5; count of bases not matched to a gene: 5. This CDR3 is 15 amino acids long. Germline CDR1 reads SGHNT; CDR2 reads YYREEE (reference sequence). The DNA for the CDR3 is TGTGCCAGCAGCTTGGTGTCTAGCGGGAAGGAGACCCAGTACTTC. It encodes CASSLVSSGKETQYF.

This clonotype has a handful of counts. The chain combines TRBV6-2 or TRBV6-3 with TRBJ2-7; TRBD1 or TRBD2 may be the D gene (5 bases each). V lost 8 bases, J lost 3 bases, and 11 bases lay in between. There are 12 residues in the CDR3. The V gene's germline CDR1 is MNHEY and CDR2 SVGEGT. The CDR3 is CASAGTGYEQYF. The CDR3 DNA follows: TGTGCCAGCGCCGGGACGGGCTACGAGCAGTACTTC.

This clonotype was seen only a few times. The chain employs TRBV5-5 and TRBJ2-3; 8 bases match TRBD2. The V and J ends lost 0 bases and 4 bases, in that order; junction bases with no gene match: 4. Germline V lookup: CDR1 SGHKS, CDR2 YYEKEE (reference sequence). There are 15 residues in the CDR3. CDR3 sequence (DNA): TGTGCCAGCAGCTTGGCCGGGACTAGGGCAGATACGCAGTATTTT. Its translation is CASSLAGTRADTQYF.

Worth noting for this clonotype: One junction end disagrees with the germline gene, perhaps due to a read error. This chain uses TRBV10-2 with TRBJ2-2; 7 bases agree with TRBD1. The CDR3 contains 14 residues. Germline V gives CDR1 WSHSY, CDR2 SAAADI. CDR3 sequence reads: CACSDRVGIGELFF. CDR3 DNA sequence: TGTGCCTGCAGCGACAGGGTGGGGATCGGGGAGCTGTTTTTT.

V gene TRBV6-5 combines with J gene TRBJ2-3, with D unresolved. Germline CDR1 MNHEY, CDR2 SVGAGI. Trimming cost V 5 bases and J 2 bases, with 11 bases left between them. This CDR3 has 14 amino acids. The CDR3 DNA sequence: TGTGCCAGCAGTGTCGGCTTATTCACAGATACGCAGTATTTT. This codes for CASSVGLFTDTQYF.

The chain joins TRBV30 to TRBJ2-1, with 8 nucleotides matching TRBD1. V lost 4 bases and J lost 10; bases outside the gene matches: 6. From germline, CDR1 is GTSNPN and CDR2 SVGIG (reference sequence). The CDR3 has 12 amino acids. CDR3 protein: CAWTGGYSEQFF. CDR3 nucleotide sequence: TGTGCCTGGACAGGGGGCTACAGCGAGCAGTTCTTC. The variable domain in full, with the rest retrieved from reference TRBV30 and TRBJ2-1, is SQTIHQWPATLVQPVGSPLSLECTVEGTSNPNLYWYRQAAGRGLQLLFYSVGIGQISSEVPQNLSASRPQDRQFILSSKKLLLSDSGFYLCAWTGGYSEQFFGPGTRLTVL.

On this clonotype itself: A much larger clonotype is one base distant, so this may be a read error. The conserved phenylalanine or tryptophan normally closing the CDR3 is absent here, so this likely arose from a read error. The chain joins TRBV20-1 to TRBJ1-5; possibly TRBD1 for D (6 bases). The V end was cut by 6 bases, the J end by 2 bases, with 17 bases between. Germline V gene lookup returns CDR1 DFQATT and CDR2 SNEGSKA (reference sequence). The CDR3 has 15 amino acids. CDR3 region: CSAMDSISGNQPQHV. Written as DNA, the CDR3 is TGCAGTGCGATGGACAGCATATCAGGCAATCAGCCCCAGCATGTT.

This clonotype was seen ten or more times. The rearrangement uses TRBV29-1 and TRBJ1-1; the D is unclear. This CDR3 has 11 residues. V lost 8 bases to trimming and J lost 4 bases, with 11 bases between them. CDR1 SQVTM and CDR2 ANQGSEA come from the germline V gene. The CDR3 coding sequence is TGCAGCTTGGGATGGGGCACTGAAGCTTTCTTT. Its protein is CSLGWGTEAFF.

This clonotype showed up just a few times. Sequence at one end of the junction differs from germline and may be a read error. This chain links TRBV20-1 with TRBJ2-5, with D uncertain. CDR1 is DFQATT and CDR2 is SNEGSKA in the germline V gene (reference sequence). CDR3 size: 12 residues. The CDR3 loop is CSISRPEDTQYF. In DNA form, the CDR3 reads TGCAGTATCAGCAGGCCGGAAGATACCCAGTACTTC.

The CDR3 is CASSERRGGSSYNEQFF. CDR3 nucleotide sequence: TGCGCCAGCAGTGAGAGGAGGGGGGGAAGCTCCTACAATGAGCAGTTCTTC. The chain links TRBV10-1 to TRBJ2-1; weak D call: TRBD2 (7 bases). Deletions cut 2 bases from V and 0 bases from J, with 14 bases between. Germline CDR1 WNHNN, CDR2 SYGVQD (reference sequence). The CDR3 covers 17 residues.

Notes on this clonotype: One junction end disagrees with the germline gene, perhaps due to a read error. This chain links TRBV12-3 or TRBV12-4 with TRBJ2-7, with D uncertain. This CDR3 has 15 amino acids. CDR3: CASSYGYPSSYERYF. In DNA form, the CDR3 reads TGTGCCAGCAGTTACGGCTACCCCAGCTCCTACGAGCGGTACTTC.

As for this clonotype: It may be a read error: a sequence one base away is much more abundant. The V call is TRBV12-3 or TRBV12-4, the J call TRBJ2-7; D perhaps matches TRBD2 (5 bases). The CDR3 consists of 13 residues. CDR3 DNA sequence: TGTGCCAGCAATTTAAGCGGCACCTACGAGCAGTACTTC. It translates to CASNLSGTYEQYF.

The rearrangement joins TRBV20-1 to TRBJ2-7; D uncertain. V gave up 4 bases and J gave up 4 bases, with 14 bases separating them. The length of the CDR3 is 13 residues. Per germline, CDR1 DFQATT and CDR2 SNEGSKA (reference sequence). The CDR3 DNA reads TGCAGTGCTATCCCGACAATACAATACGAGCAGTACTTC. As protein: CSAIPTIQYEQYF.

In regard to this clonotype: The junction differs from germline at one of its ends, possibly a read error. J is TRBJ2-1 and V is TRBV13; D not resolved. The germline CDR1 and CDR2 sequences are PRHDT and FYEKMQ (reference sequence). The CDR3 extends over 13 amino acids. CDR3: CASGLVDYNEQFF. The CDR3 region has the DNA TGTGCCAGCGGCTTAGTGGACTACAATGAGCAGTTCTTC.

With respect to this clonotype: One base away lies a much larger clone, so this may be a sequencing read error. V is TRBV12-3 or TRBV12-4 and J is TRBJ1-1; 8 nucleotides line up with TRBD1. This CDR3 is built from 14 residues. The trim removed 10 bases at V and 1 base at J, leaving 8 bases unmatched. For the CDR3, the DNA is TGTGCCAACAGAAATGGACAGGGGAACACTGAAGCTTTCTTT. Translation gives CANRNGQGNTEAFF.

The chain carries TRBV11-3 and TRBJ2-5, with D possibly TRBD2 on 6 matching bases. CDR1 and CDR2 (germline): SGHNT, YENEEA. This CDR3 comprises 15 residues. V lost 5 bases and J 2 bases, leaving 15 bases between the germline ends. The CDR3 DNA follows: TGTGCCAGCAGCCTCGGGGTGGGGAGGCAAGAGACCCAGTACTTC. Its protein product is CASSLGVGRQETQYF. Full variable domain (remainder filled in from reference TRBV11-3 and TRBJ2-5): EAGVVQSPRYKIIEKKQPVAFWCNPISGHNTLYWYLQNLGQGPELLIRYENEEAVDDSQLPKDRFSAERLKGVDSTLKIQPAELGDSAVYLCASSLGVGRQETQYFGPGTRLLVL.

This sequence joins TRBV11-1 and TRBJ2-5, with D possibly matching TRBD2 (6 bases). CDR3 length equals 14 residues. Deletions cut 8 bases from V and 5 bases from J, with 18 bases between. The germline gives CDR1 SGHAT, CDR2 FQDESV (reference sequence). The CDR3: CASASSWDSETQYF. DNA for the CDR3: TGTGCCAGCGCCTCCAGCTGGGACTCTGAGACCCAGTACTTC.

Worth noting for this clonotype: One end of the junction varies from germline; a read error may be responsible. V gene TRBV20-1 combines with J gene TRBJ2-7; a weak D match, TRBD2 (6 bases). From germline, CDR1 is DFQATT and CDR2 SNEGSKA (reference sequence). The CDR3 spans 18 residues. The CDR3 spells CNARAGTGGKAGTYEQYF. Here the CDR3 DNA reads TGCAATGCTAGAGCTGGGACTGGCGGGAAGGCCGGGACCTACGAGCAGTATTTC.

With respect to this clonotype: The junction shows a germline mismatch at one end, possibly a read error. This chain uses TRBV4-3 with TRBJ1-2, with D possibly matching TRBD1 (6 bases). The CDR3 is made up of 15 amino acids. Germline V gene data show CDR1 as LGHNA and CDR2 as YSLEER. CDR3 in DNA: TGCGCCAGCAGCCAAGAACCCCAGGGGTACTATGGCTATACCTTC. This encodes CASSQEPQGYYGYTF.

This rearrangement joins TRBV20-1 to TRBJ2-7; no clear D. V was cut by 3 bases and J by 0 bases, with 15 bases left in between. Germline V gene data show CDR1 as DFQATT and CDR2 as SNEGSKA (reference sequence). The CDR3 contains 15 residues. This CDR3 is CSASSARTNSYEQYF. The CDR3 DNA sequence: TGCAGTGCTAGTTCAGCCAGGACGAACTCCTACGAGCAGTACTTC.

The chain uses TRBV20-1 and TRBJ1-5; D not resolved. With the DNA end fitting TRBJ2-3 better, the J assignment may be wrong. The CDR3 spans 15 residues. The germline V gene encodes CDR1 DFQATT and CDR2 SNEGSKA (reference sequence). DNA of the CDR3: TGCAGTGCTTTCCCTAGGTCGGGTTCCGGTCAGCCCCAGTATTTT. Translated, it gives CSAFPRSGSGQPQYF.

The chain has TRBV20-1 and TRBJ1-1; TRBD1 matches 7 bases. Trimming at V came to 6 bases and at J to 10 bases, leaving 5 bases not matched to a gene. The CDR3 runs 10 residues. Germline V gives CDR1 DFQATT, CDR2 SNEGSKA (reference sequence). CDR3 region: CSAIQGRAFF. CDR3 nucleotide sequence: TGCAGTGCCATACAGGGGAGAGCTTTCTTT.

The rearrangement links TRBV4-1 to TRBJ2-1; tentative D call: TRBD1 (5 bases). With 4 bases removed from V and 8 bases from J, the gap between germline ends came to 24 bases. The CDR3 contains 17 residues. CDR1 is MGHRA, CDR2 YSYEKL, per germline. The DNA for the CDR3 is TGCGCCAGCAGCCCGGGTTCGATGGATAGGGGTATCGATGAGCAGTTCTTC. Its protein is CASSPGSMDRGIDEQFF.

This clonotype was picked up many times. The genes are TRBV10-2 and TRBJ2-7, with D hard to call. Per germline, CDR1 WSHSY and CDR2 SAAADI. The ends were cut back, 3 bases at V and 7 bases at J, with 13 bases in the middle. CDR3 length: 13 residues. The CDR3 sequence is CASSEGYGREQYF. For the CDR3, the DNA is TGCGCCAGCAGTGAAGGTTATGGAAGAGAGCAGTACTTC.

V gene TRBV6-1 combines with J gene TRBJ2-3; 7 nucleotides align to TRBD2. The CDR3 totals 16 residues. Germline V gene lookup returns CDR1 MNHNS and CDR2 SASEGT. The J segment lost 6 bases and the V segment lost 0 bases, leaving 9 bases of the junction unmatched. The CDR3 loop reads CASSEASGGCQDTQYF. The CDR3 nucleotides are TGTGCCAGCAGTGAAGCGTCGGGAGGATGTCAGGATACGCAGTATTTT.

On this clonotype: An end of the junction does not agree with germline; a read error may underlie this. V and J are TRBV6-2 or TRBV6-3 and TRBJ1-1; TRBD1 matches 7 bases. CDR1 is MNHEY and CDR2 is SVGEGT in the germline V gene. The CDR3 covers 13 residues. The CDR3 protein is CAATGDMNTEACF. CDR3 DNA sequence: TGTGCCGCCACAGGGGACATGAACACAGAAGCTTGCTTT.

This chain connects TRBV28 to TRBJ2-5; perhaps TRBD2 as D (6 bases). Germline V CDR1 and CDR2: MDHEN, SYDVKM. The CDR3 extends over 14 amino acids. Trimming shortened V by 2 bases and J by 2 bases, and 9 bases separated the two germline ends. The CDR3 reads CASSLRGWQETQYF. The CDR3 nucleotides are TGTGCCAGCAGTTTACGGGGGTGGCAAGAGACCCAGTACTTC.

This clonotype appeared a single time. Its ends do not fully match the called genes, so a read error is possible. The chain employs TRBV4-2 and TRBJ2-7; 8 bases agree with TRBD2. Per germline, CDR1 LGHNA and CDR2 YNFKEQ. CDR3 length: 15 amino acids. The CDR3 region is CASSQDTAGANKQYF. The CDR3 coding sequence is TGTGCCAGCAGCCAAGATACAGCGGGGGCCAACAAGCAATACTTC.